Described below is a single T cell receptor beta chain sequence and its context. This record belongs to a study of blood T cell repertoires in COVID-19. Looking at the study overall: Acute-phase and convalescent COVID-19 samples originated in the United States, Italy and Spain.

During active infection, Seattle patients enrolled and were then monitored through disease. The assay was immunoSEQ multiplex PCR, and TCRdb's table has in-frame clones only and misses some. The sample contains approximately 270,000 clones, more than 65% of which appear only once. The CDR3 is 16 amino acids. CDR1 and CDR2 from the germline V gene are SGHTA and FQGNSA. V lost 5 bases to trimming and J lost 1 base, with 17 bases between them. This clonotype was obtained from a person between 70 and 80 years old with COVID-19, enrolled during active disease. Sequenced sample: peripheral blood. This chain uses TRBV7-2 with TRBJ1-2, with D possibly matching TRBD1 (6 bases). CDR3 residues: CASSHNLNRDNYGYTF. The DNA for the CDR3 is TGTGCCAGCAGCCATAACTTGAACAGGGATAACTATGGCTACACCTTC.